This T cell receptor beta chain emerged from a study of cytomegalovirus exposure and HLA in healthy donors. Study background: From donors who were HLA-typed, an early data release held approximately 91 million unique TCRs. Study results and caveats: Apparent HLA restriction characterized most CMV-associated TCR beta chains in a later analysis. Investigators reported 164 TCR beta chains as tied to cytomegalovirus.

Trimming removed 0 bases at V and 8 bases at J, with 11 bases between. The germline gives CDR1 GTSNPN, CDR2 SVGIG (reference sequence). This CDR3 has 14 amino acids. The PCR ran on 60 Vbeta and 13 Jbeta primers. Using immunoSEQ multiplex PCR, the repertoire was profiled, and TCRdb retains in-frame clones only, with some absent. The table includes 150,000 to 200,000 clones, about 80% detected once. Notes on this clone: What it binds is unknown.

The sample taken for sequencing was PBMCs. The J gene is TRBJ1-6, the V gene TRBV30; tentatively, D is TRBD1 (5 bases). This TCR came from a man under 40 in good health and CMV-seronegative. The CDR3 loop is CAWSVLGGDSPLHF. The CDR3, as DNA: TGTGCCTGGAGTGTACTCGGAGGGGATTCACCCCTCCACTTT. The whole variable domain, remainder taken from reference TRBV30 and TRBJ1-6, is SQTIHQWPATLVQPVGSPLSLECTVEGTSNPNLYWYRQAAGRGLQLLFYSVGIGQISSEVPQNLSASRPQDRQFILSSKKLLLSDSGFYLCAWSVLGGDSPLHFGNGTRLTVT.